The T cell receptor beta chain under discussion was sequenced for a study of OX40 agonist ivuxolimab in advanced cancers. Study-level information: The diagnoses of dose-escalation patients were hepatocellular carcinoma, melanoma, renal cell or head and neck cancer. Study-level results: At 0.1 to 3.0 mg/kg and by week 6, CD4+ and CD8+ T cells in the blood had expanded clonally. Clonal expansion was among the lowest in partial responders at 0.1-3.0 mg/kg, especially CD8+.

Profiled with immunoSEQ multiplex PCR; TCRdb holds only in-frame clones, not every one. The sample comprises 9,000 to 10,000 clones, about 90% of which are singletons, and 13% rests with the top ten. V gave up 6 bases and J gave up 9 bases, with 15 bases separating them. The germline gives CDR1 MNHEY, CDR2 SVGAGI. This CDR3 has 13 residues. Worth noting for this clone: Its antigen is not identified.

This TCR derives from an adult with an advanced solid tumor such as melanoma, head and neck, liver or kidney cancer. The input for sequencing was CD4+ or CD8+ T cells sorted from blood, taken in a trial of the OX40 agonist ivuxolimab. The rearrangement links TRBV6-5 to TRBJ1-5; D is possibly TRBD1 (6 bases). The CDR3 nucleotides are TGTGCCAGCAGCAGGGGAGAGGGACGGCCCCAGCATTTT. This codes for CASSRGEGRPQHF.